This T cell receptor (beta chain) was retrieved from a study of cytomegalovirus exposure and HLA in healthy donors. Study summary: Sequencing of about 179 million T cells in an earlier analysis found 100 million or so unique TCR beta sequences. Study findings and constraints: Researchers reported in a later analysis that a missense DCLRE1C variant was tied to TCR beta V- and J-gene trimming.

Comments on this clone: No antigen is known for it.

PCR employed 60 Vbeta and 13 Jbeta primers. TCRdb's table, derived via immunoSEQ multiplex PCR, lists solely in-frame clones and lacks some. Of 160,000 or so clones in the sample, around 85% were seen once. Germline-derived CDR1 and CDR2 are MNHNS and SASEGT. This CDR3 has 15 residues. Trimming cost V 6 bases and J 3 bases; bases outside gene matches: 9. What was sequenced was PBMCs. This rearrangement joins TRBV6-1 to TRBJ2-7; 9 bases fit TRBD1. The TCR originated in a woman in her 30s in good health and CMV-seronegative. The CDR3 loop is CASRTGTGPFYEQYF. CDR3 DNA: TGTGCCAGCAGGACCGGGACAGGGCCGTTCTACGAGCAGTACTTC.